This TCR beta chain stems from a study of beta chain features in type 1 diabetes. Reverse transcribing all isolated RNA meant expressed TCRB transcripts were sequenced. Assay: immunoSEQ multiplex PCR; the TCRdb copy retains only in-frame clones and omits some. This sample has roughly 60,000 clones, with roughly 60% found just once. This clone was found once. Sequenced input: Tregs from blood. This sequence originates from a woman aged 18 to 35 in good health.

The CDR3 is CASSLGGTGGTEAFF. As DNA, the CDR3 is TGCGCCAGCAGCTTGGGAGGGACAGGGGGCACTGAAGCTTTCTTT. The gene calls are TRBV5-1 and TRBJ1-1, with 11 nucleotides matching TRBD1. V shed 0 bases and J 4 bases; nucleotides not matched to a gene: 2. CDR3 size: 15 residues. Germline V CDR1 and CDR2: SGHRS, YFSETQ.